Following are 25 T cell receptor beta chains from one sample sequenced in a study of cytomegalovirus exposure and HLA in healthy donors. The PCR had 60 Vbeta and 13 Jbeta primers. Clones were sequenced by immunoSEQ multiplex PCR, and TCRdb holds only the in-frame ones, with some missing. The sample shows about 180,000 clones, 85% of them seen only once. Sample: PBMCs. All receptors derive from a boy younger than 10 in good health and CMV-seronegative.

The chain links TRBV2 to TRBJ2-1; D is possibly TRBD2 (6 bases). The CDR3 runs to 14 residues. The ends were cut back, 3 bases at V and 7 bases at J, with 13 bases in the middle. Germline CDR1 and CDR2: SNHLY and FYNNEI. The chain's CDR3 is CASSEGRGGNEQFF. The CDR3 DNA follows: TGTGCCAGCAGTGAGGGGCGGGGCGGGAATGAGCAGTTCTTC. Full variable domain (rest looked up from reference TRBV2 and TRBJ2-1): EPEVTQTPSHQVTQMGQEVILRCVPISNHLYFYWYRQILGQKVEFLVSFYNNEISEKSEIFDDQFSVERPDGSNFTLKIRSTKLEDSAMYFCASSEGRGGNEQFFGPGTRLTVL.

J is TRBJ1-2 and V is TRBV14, with a weak D call TRBD1 (6 bases). The CDR3 sequence is 18 residues long. Trimming cost V 1 base and J 0 bases, with 18 bases left between them. Germline CDR1 is SGHDN and CDR2 is FVKESK. The CDR3 here is CASSQGRQGPPSNYGYTF. In DNA, the CDR3 is TGTGCCAGCAGCCAAGGGAGGCAGGGGCCGCCATCTAACTATGGCTACACCTTC.

The chain carries TRBV19 and TRBJ2-7, with 7 bases matching TRBD1. Unmatched junction bases numbered 7, after V lost 10 bases and J lost 4 bases. Germline CDR1 and CDR2: LNHDA and SQIVND (reference sequence). This CDR3 is built from 12 residues. The DNA of the CDR3 is TGTGCCACGGTGACAGGGACATACGAGCAGTACTTC. It codes for CATVTGTYEQYF.

The V and J genes are TRBV6-1 and TRBJ2-1, with D possibly TRBD2 on 6 matching bases. The CDR3 has 15 residues. Germline V gene sequence: CDR1 MNHNS, CDR2 SASEGT. V was shortened by 5 bases and J by 0 bases, with 11 bases between the two germline ends. The CDR3 loop is CASSRLGVSYNEQFF. The DNA of the CDR3 is TGTGCCAGCAGTCGACTAGGTGTCTCCTACAATGAGCAGTTCTTC.

CDR3 coding DNA: TGTGCCAGCAGTTACTCGTCAGGGTCCCTCTCCTACGAGCAGTACGTC. Protein sequence: CASSYSSGSLSYEQYV. The rearrangement uses TRBV6-6 and TRBJ2-7; weak D call: TRBD1 (5 bases). The CDR3 sequence is 16 residues long. CDR1 is MNHNY and CDR2 is SVGAGI in the germline V gene (reference sequence). Trimming pared 0 bases from V and 0 bases from J, leaving 12 bases between.

This clone appeared once. V usage is TRBV28 and J usage is TRBJ2-3, with D possibly being TRBD2 (6 bases). The germline V gene encodes CDR1 MDHEN and CDR2 SYDVKM. V was pared by 0 bases and J by 0 bases, with 13 bases between. This CDR3 is 17 amino acids long. CDR3 DNA: TGTGCCAGCAGTTTATGGACTCTAGCGACTAGCACAGATACGCAGTATTTT. As protein: CASSLWTLATSTDTQYF.

In this sample, this clone turned up once. At one end, the junction sequence differs from germline, possibly due to a read error. V and J are TRBV7-9 and TRBJ2-7; 8 bases are shared with TRBD2. The germline V gene encodes CDR1 SEHNR and CDR2 FQNEAQ (reference sequence). The CDR3 sequence is 12 residues long. The CDR3 coding sequence is TGTTCCAGCAGCCCCGGGGGGGTCGAGCAGTACTTC. This codes for CSSSPGGVEQYF.

Remarks on this clone: A read error may produce the germline difference seen at one junction end. V is TRBV2 and J is TRBJ1-2; 7 bases are shared with TRBD1. From germline, CDR1 is SNHLY and CDR2 FYNNEI. The CDR3 has 13 amino acids. The CDR3 sequence: CASGLQGPFGCTF. In DNA form, the CDR3 reads TGTGCCAGCGGCTTACAGGGGCCTTTCGGCTGCACCTTC.

V and J are TRBV29-1 and TRBJ2-7, with D perhaps matching TRBD1 (6 bases). Germline V gene data show CDR1 as SQVTM and CDR2 as ANQGSEA. The CDR3 is 13 amino acids. Trimming pared 6 bases from V and 0 bases from J, leaving 12 bases between. CDR3 sequence: CSVQDSSSYEQYV. As DNA, the CDR3 is TGCAGCGTCCAGGACAGTAGCTCCTACGAGCAGTACGTC.

V is TRBV7-3 and J is TRBJ2-1; TRBD2 matches at 11 bases. The CDR3 totals 19 residues. Per germline, CDR1 SGHTA and CDR2 FQGTGA. Germline trimming cut 4 bases from V and 0 bases from J; bases unmatched to any gene: 11. The CDR3 DNA follows: TGTGCCAGCAGCTCGATAACGGGACTAGCGGAGAGCTCCTACAATGAGCAGTTCTTC. Encoded protein: CASSSITGLAESSYNEQFF.

The chain couples TRBV6-4 to TRBJ1-1, with a tentative D call TRBD1 (5 bases). The CDR3 runs to 13 residues. Germline V gene sequence: CDR1 MRHNA, CDR2 SNTAGT. V was pared by 9 bases and J by 6 bases, with 17 bases between. The CDR3 nucleotides are TGTGCCAGGGGGCGGGGGTTATGCGCTGAAGCTTTCTTT. Its protein is CARGRGLCAEAFF.

V usage is TRBV7-3 and J usage is TRBJ2-2, with 8 positions matching TRBD2. Germline-derived CDR1 and CDR2 are SGHTA and FQGTGA. After removal of 6 bases from V and 6 bases from J, the junction contained 18 bases not matched to a gene. CDR3 length equals 18 residues. The CDR3 nucleotides are TGTGCCAGCAGGCTCGGGGGGATCCCCGGGACTAGGTCCGGGGAGCTGTTTTTT. The encoded protein is CASRLGGIPGTRSGELFF.

The rearrangement links TRBV10-2 to TRBJ1-3; D gene uncertain. Germline-derived CDR1 and CDR2 are WSHSY and SAAADI. The length of the CDR3 is 15 residues. V was shortened by 6 bases and J by 6 bases, with 18 bases between the two germline ends. The CDR3 sequence: CASRLEDPRQNTIYF. In DNA form, the CDR3 reads TGCGCCAGCAGGTTGGAGGACCCCCGGCAAAACACCATATATTTT.

This chain uses TRBV19 with TRBJ2-1; a possible D gene is TRBD2 (6 bases). Germline values: CDR1 LNHDA, CDR2 SQIVND (reference sequence). This CDR3 contains 13 residues. The V end was cut by 3 bases, the J end by 6 bases, with 9 bases between. For the CDR3, the DNA is TGTGCCAGTAGTATGACTAGGGGCAATGAGCAGTTCTTC. This gives the protein CASSMTRGNEQFF.

V and J are TRBV18 and TRBJ1-2; D is undetermined. V shed 0 bases and J shed 2 bases, with 7 bases lying between them. The CDR3 covers 14 residues. Germline CDR1 and CDR2: KGHSH and LQKENI. Here the CDR3 DNA reads TGTGCCAGCTCACCACCGCAGACAAACTATGGCTACACCTTC. Amino acids: CASSPPQTNYGYTF.

The chain combines TRBV29-1 with TRBJ2-1; 8 bases agree with TRBD2. The CDR3 has 16 residues. The germline V gene encodes CDR1 SQVTM and CDR2 ANQGSEA. With 6 bases clipped from V and 2 bases from J, the junction kept 12 bases outside the gene matches. CDR3 region: CSVRDGGEGTYNEQFF. The CDR3 bases are TGCAGCGTGCGAGACGGGGGGGAGGGGACCTACAATGAGCAGTTCTTC.

V and J are TRBV30 and TRBJ2-3; 8 nucleotides agree with TRBD1. The germline CDR1 and CDR2 sequences are GTSNPN and SVGIG (reference sequence). Trimming took 2 bases from V and 2 from J; bases not matched to a gene: 6. The CDR3 loop spans 15 amino acids. The CDR3 DNA reads TGTGCCTGGAGTCATGGACAGGGCTTCACAGATACGCAGTATTTT. Its protein product is CAWSHGQGFTDTQYF.

The chain links TRBV4-1 to TRBJ1-2, with 8 nucleotides matching TRBD1. V lost 2 bases to trimming and J lost 4 bases; unmatched junction nucleotides: 3. Germline V CDR1 and CDR2: MGHRA, YSYEKL. This CDR3 contains 14 residues. DNA for the CDR3: TGCGCCAGCAGCCAATTGGGGACAGGCTATGGCTACACCTTC. Translated, it gives CASSQLGTGYGYTF.

In this sample, this clone turned up once. The V gene is TRBV6-6, the J gene TRBJ1-2; D perhaps matches TRBD1 (5 bases). Germline lookup yields CDR1 MNHNY and CDR2 SVGAGI (reference sequence). V gave up 0 bases and J gave up 2 bases, with 7 bases separating them. The CDR3 contains 14 residues. The CDR3 loop reads CASSYSKGNYGYTF. CDR3 DNA sequence: TGTGCCAGCAGTTACTCGAAGGGGAACTATGGCTACACCTTC.

This chain joins TRBV2 and TRBJ1-2; D gene ambiguous. The ends were cut back, 1 base at V and 4 bases at J, with 10 bases in the middle. Germline-derived CDR1 and CDR2 are SNHLY and FYNNEI. The CDR3 is made up of 14 amino acids. CDR3 nucleotide sequence: TGTGCCAGCAGTGAAGTGGAGGGTGGCTATGGCTACACCTTC. Translating gives CASSEVEGGYGYTF. The full variable domain, completed using reference TRBV2 and TRBJ1-2, is EPEVTQTPSHQVTQMGQEVILRCVPISNHLYFYWYRQILGQKVEFLVSFYNNEISEKSEIFDDQFSVERPDGSNFTLKIRSTKLEDSAMYFCASSEVEGGYGYTFGSGTRLTVV.

The rearrangement uses TRBV5-5 and TRBJ2-2; D remains unclear. The CDR3 runs to 13 residues. The V gene's germline CDR1 is SGHKS and CDR2 YYEKEE (reference sequence). Trimming removed 2 bases at V and 6 bases at J, with 8 bases between. DNA for the CDR3: TGTGCCAGCAGCTTTCTGAGCCCCGGGGAGCTGTTTTTT. Its protein is CASSFLSPGELFF.

V and J are TRBV7-8 and TRBJ1-1; TRBD1 aligns across 7 bases. Germline values: CDR1 SGHVS, CDR2 FQNEAQ. V was pared by 5 bases and J by 10 bases, with 10 bases of the junction left unmatched. The CDR3 contains 13 residues. The CDR3 loop reads CASSDGTDWRAFF. In nucleotides, the CDR3 is TGTGCCAGCAGCGATGGGACAGACTGGAGAGCTTTCTTT. Variable domain in full (rest from reference TRBV7-8 and TRBJ1-1): GAGVSQSPRYKVAKRGQDVALRCDPISGHVSLFWYQQALGQGPEFLTYFQNEAQLDKSGLPSDRFFAERPEGSVSTLKIQRTQQEDSAVYLCASSDGTDWRAFFGQGTRLTVV.

The chain combines TRBV7-9 with TRBJ1-1; 7 nucleotides line up with TRBD1. The V segment lost 5 bases and the J segment 3 bases; nucleotides outside the gene matches: 6. The CDR3 contains 14 residues. Germline CDR1 SEHNR, CDR2 FQNEAQ (reference sequence). The CDR3 is CASSPQGRDTEAFF. The DNA for the CDR3 is TGTGCCAGCAGCCCACAGGGGCGGGACACTGAAGCTTTCTTT.

The genes are TRBV19 and TRBJ1-1, with a weak D call TRBD1 (5 bases). Germline V gene data show CDR1 as LNHDA and CDR2 as SQIVND (reference sequence). V lost 2 bases to trimming and J lost 5 bases, with 12 bases between them. This CDR3 contains 14 residues. For the CDR3, the DNA is TGTGCCAGTAGTATAACCCTCGGGGGGACTGAAGCTTTCTTT. Its protein product is CASSITLGGTEAFF.

The chain has TRBV27 and TRBJ2-7; TRBD1 aligns across 7 bases. The germline CDR1 and CDR2 sequences are MNHEY and SMNVEV (reference sequence). The CDR3 sequence is 15 residues long. The trim removed 2 bases at V and 2 bases at J, leaving 6 bases unmatched. CDR3 amino acids: CASSLPDRCPYEQYV. The CDR3, as DNA: TGTGCCAGCAGTTTACCGGACAGGTGTCCCTACGAGCAGTACGTC.